This T cell receptor (beta chain) was profiled in a study of shared clonotypes between healthy human individuals. The overall study: Three plates each covered CD4 naive and memory; CD8 naive two, CD8 memory one.

J lost 7 bases, V lost 4 bases, and 8 bases had no gene match. Germline values: CDR1 SGDLS, CDR2 YYNGEE. The CDR3 length is 15 residues. Each PCR replicate from the sorted subsets contained 200 to 250 ng DNA, which is roughly 33,000 T cell genomes. Sequencing was performed with immunoSEQ multiplex PCR; in TCRdb, only in-frame clones are kept and a portion is missing. The sample has some 1.1 million clones; about 72% are singletons. Study results and caveats: Non-shared clonotypes had lower generation probabilities than clonotypes shared by all four sorted-subset donors. Measured sharing among donors was expected to vary with sequencing depth.

As regards this clone: The target antigen is unknown.

V gene TRBV9 combines with J gene TRBJ2-7, with TRBD2 identical over 13 bases. This clonotype was obtained from a man aged 18 to 30 in good health. Some clones in this sample may be carry-over from other donors' samples. Sequenced input: memory CD4+ T cells from PBMCs. Subset described: CD45RA-negative fraction. CDR3 nucleotides: TGTGCCAGCAGCCCTTTTCCGGGACTAGCGGGGGAGCAGTACTTC. It translates to CASSPFPGLAGEQYF.